The rows below give T cell receptor beta chains drawn from one sample of a study of cytomegalovirus exposure and HLA in healthy donors. Sequencing used immunoSEQ multiplex PCR; TCRdb keeps in-frame clones, though not all of them. The sample consists of about 140,000 clones, just under 85% of them appearing once. The specimen was PBMCs. The receptors were sampled from a man younger than 45 in good health and CMV-seropositive. CDR3s include the opening cysteine and the closing phenylalanine or tryptophan. The D gene is left open where the match is weak. Clone size is not always given. Where it is, it says once, few, many or a class for expanded clones.

cdr3_length clone_size d_call j_call v_call cdr3_aa cdr3_nt
19 . . TRBJ2-6 TRBV11-2 CASSLAPGGLLSGANVLTF TGTGCCAGCAGCTTAGCTCCAGGGGGGCTACTCTCTGGGGCCAACGTCCTGACTTTC
13 . . TRBJ1-2 TRBV11-2 CASSLVRDNGYTF TGTGCCAGCAGCTTAGTCAGGGATAATGGCTACACCTTC
15 . . TRBJ2-2 TRBV7-9 CASSLGAGNTGELFF TGTGCCAGCAGCTTGGGGGCAGGCAACACCGGGGAGCTGTTTTTT
12 once . TRBJ2-3 TRBV2 CASSDRLDTQYF TGTGCCAGCAGTGATCGACTGGATACGCAGTATTTT
16 . TRBD2 TRBJ2-7 TRBV4-2 CASSLRAVGGGYEQYF TGTGCCAGCAGCCTAAGAGCCGTGGGGGGGGGTTACGAGCAGTACTTC
15 . TRBD2 TRBJ2-5 TRBV9 CASSVGAGGPETQYF TGTGCCAGCAGCGTAGGGGCGGGGGGGCCGGAGACCCAGTACTTC
15 . . TRBJ1-5 TRBV7-2 CASSLIGGNNQPQHF TGTGCCAGCAGCTTAATAGGAGGTAACAATCAGCCCCAGCATTTT
15 . . TRBJ2-5 TRBV7-3 CASSPRPGLQETQYF TGTGCCAGCAGCCCGAGACCGGGACTTCAAGAGACCCAGTACTTC
14 . TRBD2 TRBJ2-7 TRBV28 CASSLGGLRYEQYF TGTGCCAGCAGTTTGGGAGGGCTGCGCTACGAGCAGTACTTC
15 . TRBD1 TRBJ1-6 TRBV7-2 CASSMTQGAYSPLHF TGTGCCAGCAGCATGACTCAGGGGGCCTACTCACCCCTCCACTTT
12 few . TRBJ1-2 TRBV29-1 CSVEDLRDGYTF TGCAGCGTTGAAGATCTTAGAGATGGCTACACCTTC
15 . . TRBJ2-5 TRBV7-2 CASSLGRGIAETQYF TGTGCCAGCAGCTTAGGGCGGGGAATCGCCGAGACCCAGTACTTC
16 . . TRBJ1-1 TRBV7-9 CASSRDIGSIGTEAFF TGTGCCAGCAGCCGGGACATAGGATCTATCGGTACTGAAGCTTTCTTT
10 . . TRBJ1-1 TRBV20-1 CSAVLGEAFF TGCAGTGCTGTTCTCGGTGAAGCTTTCTTT
15 . TRBD1 TRBJ2-7 TRBV19 CASTPRGDSSYEQYF TGTGCCAGTACCCCCAGAGGGGACAGCTCCTACGAGCAGTACTTC
16 . TRBD1 TRBJ2-7 TRBV7-6 CASSLDTGGLTYEQYF TGTGCCAGCAGCTTGGATACAGGGGGGCTCACCTACGAGCAGTACTTC
16 . TRBD1 TRBJ2-2 TRBV27 CASSLSYQGAGGELFF TGTGCCAGCAGTTTATCTTATCAGGGGGCTGGCGGGGAGCTGTTTTTT
17 . TRBD2 TRBJ2-3 TRBV5-1 CASSQGLAGVFGDTQYF TGCGCCAGCAGCCAGGGACTAGCGGGAGTATTTGGAGATACGCAGTATTTT
16 few . TRBJ1-2 TRBV27 CASSSAGAQTNYGYTF TGTGCCAGCAGTTCCGCCGGAGCGCAAACTAACTATGGCTACACCTTC
15 . TRBD1 TRBJ2-7 TRBV5-1 CASSFGDRGNYGQYF TGCGCCAGCAGCTTTGGCGACAGGGGTAATTACGGGCAGTACTTC
14 . . TRBJ2-4 TRBV2 CASNTGQGGEIQYF TGTGCCAGCAATACTGGGCAGGGTGGAGAGATTCAGTACTTC
16 . TRBD2 TRBJ2-6 TRBV10-3 CAIRGGEGSGANVLTF TGTGCCATCAGGGGAGGGGAGGGCTCTGGGGCCAACGTCCTGACTTTC
14 . . TRBJ2-2 TRBV13 CASSLAISAGELFF TGTGCCAGCAGCTTAGCGATATCGGCCGGGGAGCTGTTTTTT
16 . TRBD2 TRBJ2-1 TRBV6-5 CASSYSGSGNYNEQFF TGTGCCAGCAGTTACTCGGGTAGCGGGAACTACAATGAGCAGTTCTTC
14 once . TRBJ1-1 TRBV4-1 CASSQDRGISEAFF TGCGCCAGCAGCCAAGATCGGGGGATATCTGAAGCTTTCTTT
13 . TRBD1 TRBJ1-2 TRBV7-9 CASTFGQGNGYTF TGTGCCAGCACCTTTGGACAGGGTAATGGCTACACCTTC
15 . TRBD2 TRBJ2-1 TRBV5-4 CASSMGSGADNEQFF TGTGCCAGCAGCATGGGTAGCGGGGCCGACAATGAGCAGTTCTTC
15 few . TRBJ1-3 TRBV5-6 CASSLAPNSGNTIYF TGTGCCAGCAGCTTGGCGCCTAACTCTGGAAACACCATATATTTT